This T cell receptor (beta chain) emerged from a study of T cell responses to AZD1222 COVID-19 vaccine. Study-level points and caveats: Only a handful of AZD1222 recipients, more than five in all, had baseline seropositivity. Dominant at 160-218 and 743-854, vaccine-associated CD4 TCRs also spanned spike.

In regard to this clone: Its target is not known.

The data were produced by immunoSEQ multiplex PCR, yet TCRdb's version contains in-frame clones alone and is incomplete. Counted here are about 91,000 clones, roughly 90% occurring once; the ten biggest clones make up less than 20%. The receptor comes from an adult in good health. The sequences come from peripheral blood, collected on day 0 of AZD1222 vaccination.

CDR3 nucleotide sequence: TGTGCCAGCTCACCAAAAAAGTCTAGTAATCAGCCCCAGCATTTT. This gives the protein CASSPKKSSNQPQHF. The chain recombines TRBV18 with TRBJ1-5, with D uncertain. V lost 2 bases and J 4 bases, leaving 12 bases between the germline ends. The CDR3 covers 15 residues. Germline V CDR1 and CDR2: KGHSH, LQKENI.